The entry below gives a single T cell receptor beta chain sequence along with its context. This CDR3 region has 13 residues. The V end was cut by 1 base, the J end by 10 bases, with 11 bases between. Per the germline V gene, CDR1 is SEHNR and CDR2 is FQNEAQ (reference sequence). Reverse transcribed after extraction, RNA yielded cDNA as the sequencing template. Method: immunoSEQ multiplex PCR; TCRdb's copy keeps in-frame clones and lacks some. The data hold under 250,000 clones, with about 60% observed a single time. Patients with alopecia areata provided lesional scalp punch biopsies as well as peripheral blood. The data are from a study of CD8+ T cells in alopecia areata. As for the study in general: It was oral tofacitinib, at 5 to 10 mg twice daily, that treated patients received.

The TCR comes from a human donor with alopecia areata. The V call is TRBV7-9, the J call TRBJ2-1; tentatively, D is TRBD2 (5 bases). Material: CD4+ T cells sorted from blood, obtained at week 0. The CDR3 coding sequence is TGTGCCAGCAGCTTAGATTATGGAGGAGAGCAGTTCTTC. It is translated as CASSLDYGGEQFF. The full variable domain, in which reference TRBV7-9 and TRBJ2-1 provide the parts outside the CDR3, is DTGVSQNPRHKITKRGQNVTFRCDPISEHNRLYWYRQTLGQGPEFLTYFQNEAQLEKSRLLSDRFSAERPKGSFSTLEIQRTEQGDSAMYLCASSLDYGGEQFFGPGTRLTVL.